Following are 8 T cell receptor beta chains from one sample sequenced in a study of blood T cell repertoires in COVID-19. TCRdb's copy holds only in-frame clones and misses some; the assay was immunoSEQ multiplex PCR. Of some 130,000 clones listed, 78% are singletons. The source material was peripheral blood. These receptors came from a man between 60 and 70 years old who had recovered from COVID-19.

This chain uses TRBV9 with TRBJ1-1, with 8 bases lining up with TRBD1. V dropped 3 bases and J dropped 7; count of bases not matched to a gene: 8. The CDR3 has 14 residues. Germline V CDR1 and CDR2: SGDLS, YYNGEE. CDR3 DNA sequence: TGTGCCAGCAGCGGACGAGCCGGGACAGGTGAAGCTTTCTTT. Protein product: CASSGRAGTGEAFF.

The chain uses TRBV5-1 and TRBJ1-1; D unresolved. This CDR3 contains 16 residues. V dropped 0 bases and J dropped 4 bases, with 16 bases sitting between them. Germline values: CDR1 SGHRS, CDR2 YFSETQ. This CDR3 reads CASSLASSAIPTEAFF. In DNA, the CDR3 is TGCGCCAGCAGCTTGGCGAGTTCTGCGATACCCACTGAAGCTTTCTTT.

The rearrangement uses TRBV7-2 and TRBJ2-7; 9 positions match TRBD1. The V gene end was trimmed by 1 base and the J gene end by 7 bases; junction bases not matched to a gene: 2. CDR3 length: 13 residues. Germline assignment: CDR1 SGHTA and CDR2 FQGNSA. The CDR3 reads CASSLGQGVEQYF. The CDR3 DNA sequence: TGTGCCAGCAGCTTAGGACAGGGGGTTGAGCAGTACTTC.

V is TRBV29-1 and J is TRBJ1-4; D might be TRBD1 (6 bases). V was pared by 6 bases and J by 1 base, with 9 bases between. Germline lookup yields CDR1 SQVTM and CDR2 ANQGSEA. The CDR3 loop spans 13 amino acids. CDR3 in amino acids: CSVATGTNEKLFF. The CDR3 DNA follows: TGCAGCGTCGCGACAGGAACTAATGAAAAACTGTTTTTT.

The V and J genes are TRBV28 and TRBJ2-2; 7 bases align to TRBD2. The junction had 10 bases not matched to a gene; V was cut back by 6 bases and J by 9 bases. The CDR3 has 14 amino acids. Germline values: CDR1 MDHEN, CDR2 SYDVKM. The CDR3 bases are TGTGCCAGCAGGCCTGGGACTATGACTTGGGAGCTGTTTTTT. Its protein is CASRPGTMTWELFF.

The gene calls are TRBV5-1 and TRBJ2-3; 12 positions agree with TRBD2. V dropped 4 bases and J dropped 2; count of bases not matched to a gene: 8. The CDR3 is made up of 17 amino acids. Germline V gene lookup returns CDR1 SGHRS and CDR2 YFSETQ. The CDR3 sequence: CASSPQGLAGTTDTQYF. In DNA, the CDR3 is TGCGCCAGCAGCCCGCAAGGACTAGCGGGAACCACAGATACGCAGTATTTT.

This rearrangement joins TRBV28 to TRBJ2-3; tentatively, D is TRBD2 (6 bases). Deletions cut 7 bases from V and 6 bases from J, with 23 bases between. The germline V gene has CDR1 MDHEN and CDR2 SYDVKM. The CDR3 is 16 residues long. The CDR3 spells CASTSRQGLYVDTQYF. For the CDR3, the DNA is TGTGCCAGCACCTCCAGGCAGGGACTGTACGTTGATACGCAGTATTTT.

This clone was picked up one time. The V gene is TRBV3-1 (or the pseudogene TRBV3-2), the J gene TRBJ2-4; possible D gene TRBD2, 8 bases. V dropped 4 bases and J dropped 0 bases, with 16 bases sitting between them. The CDR3 covers 17 residues. The V gene's germline CDR1 is LGHDT and CDR2 YNNKEL (reference sequence). The DNA of the CDR3 is TGTGCCAGCAGCCGAGGGGGCGGGGGGCAAGCCAAAAACATTCAGTACTTC. It translates to CASSRGGGGQAKNIQYF.